The sequence of this TCR beta chain was determined in a study of cytomegalovirus exposure and HLA in healthy donors. Points from the study as a whole: Per published reports, the classifier diagnosed cytomegalovirus status with high specificity and sensitivity. Generally TCR sequences proved uncommon, though certain public TCRs appeared in numerous donors. 16,951 TCR beta sequences were associated with HLA alleles at 0.05 false discovery rate in a later analysis.

Points on this clone: The antigen is not known.

Vbeta (60) and Jbeta (13) primers were used in the PCR. The method was immunoSEQ multiplex PCR; TCRdb's version includes in-frame clones alone and lacks a portion of them. The sample holds 120,000 to 150,000 clones, more than 75% seen once. The clonotype comes from a female donor in good health and CMV-seronegative. Sequencing was done on a sample of PBMCs.

The DNA of the CDR3 is TGTGCCAGCAGCGTAGCAGCGGGAGGGTGTGAGCAGTTCTTC. As protein: CASSVAAGGCEQFF. The chain employs TRBV9 and TRBJ2-1; 10 bases are a match to TRBD2. The trim removed 0 bases at V and 9 bases at J, leaving 3 bases unmatched. The CDR3 sequence is 14 residues long. The germline V gene has CDR1 SGDLS and CDR2 YYNGEE.